The 15 T cell receptor beta chains below all came from one sample that was sequenced in a study of T-cell memory formation after mild COVID-19. Using its own MiXCR run on the 5' RACE reads, TCRdb lists one record per CDR3 protein. The sample includes roughly 600,000 distinct CDR3 sequences, roughly 17% of them seen just once. Sample: PBMCs or a T cell subset sorted from them (not recorded which). The receptor set was obtained from an adult woman who had mild COVID-19 (a few samples of this study predate the infection). Cell type and time point are not known.

This chain uses TRBV5-1 with TRBJ1-1; 10 nucleotides align to TRBD1. Germline trimming cut 2 bases from V and 6 bases from J; bases unmatched to any gene: 4. This CDR3 contains 14 residues. Germline CDR1 reads SGHRS; CDR2 reads YFSETQ. For the CDR3, the DNA is TGCGCCAGCAGCTTCGGACAGGGGGAGGCTGAAGCTTTCTTT. Its translation: CASSFGQGEAEAFF.

The sample holds a few counts of this clonotype. The genes are TRBV4-2 and TRBJ1-3; TRBD1 agrees at 12 bases. The CDR3 extends over 20 amino acids. In germline, CDR1 is LGHNA, CDR2 YNFKEQ. V dropped 4 bases and J dropped 3; count of bases not matched to a gene: 16. CDR3 bases: TGTGCCAGCAGCCGAAACCCCACCGGGACAGGGGGCGCGAATGGAAACACCATATATTTT. Protein product: CASSRNPTGTGGANGNTIYF.

This clonotype was seen more than once but under ten times. The chain carries TRBV7-2 and TRBJ2-2; TRBD2 agrees at 9 bases. The V and J ends lost 1 base and 3 bases, in that order; junction bases with no gene match: 3. The CDR3 is made up of 16 amino acids. Germline lookup yields CDR1 SGHTA and CDR2 FQGNSA. The CDR3 here is CASSLGTSEYTGELFF. CDR3 bases: TGTGCCAGCAGCTTAGGGACTAGCGAATACACCGGGGAGCTGTTTTTT.

This clonotype was detected a few times. The chain is built from TRBV20-1 and TRBJ2-5; D is perhaps TRBD2 (6 bases). Germline CDR1 is DFQATT and CDR2 is SNEGSKA (reference sequence). Trimming pared 5 bases from V and 7 bases from J, leaving 17 bases between. The CDR3 is made up of 13 amino acids. CDR3 in amino acids: CSAFMTRMGTQYF. The CDR3 region has the DNA TGCAGTGCTTTCATGACTAGGATGGGGACCCAGTACTTC.

The chain joins TRBV27 to TRBJ1-1; 9 nucleotides agree with TRBD1. Losses at the gene ends were 2 bases for V and 4 bases for J; bases not matched to a gene: 11. Per the germline V gene, CDR1 is MNHEY and CDR2 is SMNVEV (reference sequence). This CDR3 is 17 amino acids long. The CDR3 DNA sequence: TGTGCCAGCAGTTTAGGGACAGGGCTGGGCAGGGGCACTGAAGCTTTCTTT. Translating gives CASSLGTGLGRGTEAFF.

This clonotype was detected only a few times. V is TRBV5-1 and J is TRBJ1-2; D call uncertain. Germline V CDR1 and CDR2: SGHRS, YFSETQ. Trimming cost V 0 bases and J 4 bases, with 10 bases left between them. The CDR3 is made up of 14 amino acids. CDR3 coding DNA: TGCGCCAGCAGCTTGGATACGGCAGGCTATGGCTACACCTTC. This gives the protein CASSLDTAGYGYTF.

The sample holds a few counts of this clonotype. The gene calls are TRBV9 and TRBJ2-5; D perhaps matches TRBD1 (5 bases). Per germline, CDR1 SGDLS and CDR2 YYNGEE. V lost 4 bases and J 3 bases, leaving 13 bases between the germline ends. CDR3 size: 14 residues. CDR3 residues: CASSPHPREETQYF. CDR3 nucleotides: TGTGCCAGCAGCCCCCACCCCAGGGAAGAGACCCAGTACTTC. The variable domain in full, completed from reference TRBV9 and TRBJ2-5, reads DSGVTQTPKHLITATGQRVTLRCSPRSGDLSVYWYQQSLDQGLQFLIQYYNGEERAKGNILERFSAQQFPDLHSELNLSSLELGDSALYFCASSPHPREETQYFGPGTRLLVL.

Only a few counts were recorded for this clonotype. The chain joins TRBV5-1 to TRBJ2-1, with 9 bases fitting TRBD2. Trimming removed 0 bases from V and 9 bases from J; junction bases left unmatched: 7. Germline V lookup: CDR1 SGHRS, CDR2 YFSETQ. The CDR3 totals 15 residues. CDR3 sequence (DNA): TGCGCCAGCAGCTTGGGTTGGGGACTAGCTCGTGAGCAGTTCTTC. Protein product: CASSLGWGLAREQFF.

This rearrangement joins TRBV20-1 to TRBJ2-1; D not certain. V was clipped by 5 bases and J by 8 bases, with 7 bases between them. CDR3 size: 10 residues. From germline, CDR1 is DFQATT and CDR2 SNEGSKA (reference sequence). The CDR3: CSAYSYEQFF. CDR3 sequence (DNA): TGCAGTGCTTATTCGTATGAGCAGTTCTTC.

The table lists this clonotype with a few counts. This chain connects TRBV12-5 to TRBJ2-7, with 10 bases that match TRBD1. Germline V gene data show CDR1 as LGHNT and CDR2 as FRNRAP. The CDR3 sequence is 13 residues long. The V and J ends lost 5 bases and 6 bases, in that order; junction bases with no gene match: 4. DNA for the CDR3: TGTGCTAGTGGTGGGGACAGGGGCATCGAGCAGTACTTC. It encodes CASGGDRGIEQYF.

There are a few counts of this clonotype. The chain links TRBV5-6 to TRBJ1-1, with a tentative D call TRBD1 (6 bases). This CDR3 is 14 amino acids long. V dropped 5 bases and J dropped 7 bases, with 18 bases sitting between them. CDR1 SGHDT and CDR2 YYEEEE come from the germline V gene. CDR3 in amino acids: CASSGRGLQSEAFF. Written as DNA, the CDR3 is TGTGCCAGCAGTGGCAGGGGCTTGCAAAGTGAAGCTTTCTTT.

The chain is built from TRBV6-2 or TRBV6-3 and TRBJ2-1, with 7 bases matching TRBD2. This CDR3 has 16 residues. The trim removed 2 bases at V and 8 bases at J, leaving 12 bases unmatched. Germline V CDR1 and CDR2: MNHEY, SVGEGT. CDR3 residues: CASSYGAGVVGYEQFF. CDR3 DNA sequence: TGTGCCAGCAGTTACGGGGCGGGAGTCGTTGGTTATGAGCAGTTCTTC.

This rearrangement joins TRBV7-9 to TRBJ2-5; 11 bases are a match to TRBD2. The V and J ends lost 5 bases and 1 base, in that order; junction bases with no gene match: 3. CDR1 SEHNR and CDR2 FQNEAQ come from the germline V gene (reference sequence). CDR3 length: 15 amino acids. For the CDR3, the DNA is TGTGCCAGCAGCCCGGGACTAGCGGTCCAAGAGACCCAGTACTTC. It translates to CASSPGLAVQETQYF.

The chain combines TRBV29-1 with TRBJ2-3, with 12 bases matching TRBD2. The J segment lost 0 bases and the V segment lost 8 bases, leaving 6 bases of the junction unmatched. CDR1 and CDR2 from the germline V gene are SQVTM and ANQGSEA. The CDR3 length is 15 residues. The CDR3 DNA reads as TGCAGCACTGAGGGGACTAGCGGGAGCACAGATACGCAGTATTTT. Translated, it gives CSTEGTSGSTDTQYF.

The chain recombines TRBV18 with TRBJ1-1; perhaps TRBD1 as D (6 bases). From germline, CDR1 is KGHSH and CDR2 LQKENI. Trimming pared 3 bases from V and 0 bases from J, leaving 11 bases between. This CDR3 is built from 15 residues. In nucleotides, the CDR3 is TGTGCCAGCTCACCTTCGGCAGGGGTGAACACTGAAGCTTTCTTT. The encoded protein is CASSPSAGVNTEAFF.